Listed below are T cell receptor beta chains from one sample, sequenced in a study of monozygotic twins with inflammatory bowel disease. From the 5' RACE reads, TCRdb lists one entry per CDR3 protein and no DNA. The specimen's table records tens of thousands of distinct CDR3 sequences. Sample: blood. The receptors here all came from a human donor with ulcerative colitis or Crohn's disease, or a healthy co-twin of an affected twin (not recorded which). CDR3s include the opening cysteine and the closing phenylalanine or tryptophan.

v_call: TRBV5-6
j_call: TRBJ2-2
cdr3_aa: CASSSRRTGSNTGELFF

v_call: TRBV5-1
j_call: TRBJ2-5
cdr3_aa: CASSMDPLRSQETQYF

v_call: TRBV15
j_call: TRBJ1-1
cdr3_aa: CATSRREVNTEAFF

v_call: TRBV5-1
j_call: TRBJ2-2
cdr3_aa: CASSFSGEPGELFF

v_call: TRBV5-1
j_call: TRBJ1-5
cdr3_aa: CASSLVGNQPQHF

v_call: TRBV7-8
j_call: TRBJ1-1
cdr3_aa: CASSPRETGRTEAFF

v_call: TRBV5-5
j_call: TRBJ2-2
cdr3_aa: CASSTWLGGELFF

v_call: TRBV28
j_call: TRBJ2-3
cdr3_aa: CASSPPPGGLDTDTQYF

v_call: TRBV5-1
j_call: TRBJ1-5
cdr3_aa: CASSPGTGAVQPQHF

v_call: TRBV15
j_call: TRBJ1-2
cdr3_aa: CATSRDRGTYGYTF